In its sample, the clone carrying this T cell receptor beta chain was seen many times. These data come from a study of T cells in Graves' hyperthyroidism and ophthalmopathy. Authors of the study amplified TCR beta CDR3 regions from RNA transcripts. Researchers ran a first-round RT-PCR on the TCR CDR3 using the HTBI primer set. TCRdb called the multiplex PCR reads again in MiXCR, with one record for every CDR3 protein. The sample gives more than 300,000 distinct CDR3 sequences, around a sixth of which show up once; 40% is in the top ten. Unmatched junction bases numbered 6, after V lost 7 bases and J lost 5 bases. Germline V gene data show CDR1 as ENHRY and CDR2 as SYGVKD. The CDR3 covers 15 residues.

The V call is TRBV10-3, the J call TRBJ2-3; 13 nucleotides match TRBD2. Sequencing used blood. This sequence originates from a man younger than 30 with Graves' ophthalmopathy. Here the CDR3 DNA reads TGTGCCATCACCGGGACTAGCGGGGTAGGAGATACGCAGTATTTT. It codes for CAITGTSGVGDTQYF.